Sequencing of this TCR beta chain was carried out in a study of OX40 agonist ivuxolimab in advanced cancers. Study-level information: Patients in dose escalation had liver, melanoma, kidney or head and neck cancers. Subjects had a mean age of about 57 years, with a range of about 23 to 79; around 80% were male.

Patients with autoimmune history or systemic immunosuppression were excluded. As for this clone: Its target is unknown.

Some clones are missing from TCRdb's copy, which holds only in-frame ones; the method was immunoSEQ multiplex PCR. The sample holds about 70,000 clones; roughly nine tenths are singletons and the top ten take under 10%. CDR1 and CDR2 from the germline V gene are LGHNA and YSLEER. The J segment lost 10 bases and the V segment lost 0 bases, leaving 11 bases of the junction unmatched. This CDR3 has 16 residues. Study-wide findings and caveats: Near-lowest levels of clonal expansion characterized partial responders at 0.1-3.0 mg/kg.

The source material was CD4+ or CD8+ T cells sorted from blood, sampled in a trial of the OX40 agonist ivuxolimab. This chain joins TRBV4-3 and TRBJ2-1; 8 positions agree with TRBD2. This sequence was found in an adult with an advanced solid tumor such as melanoma, head and neck, liver or kidney cancer. This CDR3 is CASSQDETGGNLEQFF. CDR3 nucleotide sequence: TGCGCCAGCAGCCAAGATGAGACGGGGGGGAATTTAGAGCAGTTCTTC.